This T cell receptor beta chain was found in a study of control samples from healthy donors and cancer patients. There are 18 residues in the CDR3. V shed 0 bases and J shed 0 bases, with 19 bases lying between them. Germline V gene sequence: CDR1 SGHRS, CDR2 YFSETQ. Remarks on this clone: Other DNA sequences in this specimen translate into the identical CDR3.

Here immunoSEQ multiplex PCR was the method, and the copy in TCRdb shows in-frame clones only, minus some. Of 150,000 to 190,000 clones in the sample, over 85% are singletons; the top ten hold roughly 2.3%. The source is a man between 50 and 59 years old in good health. Sequenced: blood. The chain uses TRBV5-1 and TRBJ2-7, with D possibly matching TRBD2 (5 bases). CDR3 sequence (DNA): TGCGCCAGCAGCTTGGGAGGTGGCGGGCCGGCTAGCTCCTACGAGCAGTACTTC. The encoded protein is CASSLGGGGPASSYEQYF.